A selection of T cell receptor beta chains follows, all from one sample in a study of cytomegalovirus exposure and HLA in healthy donors. Libraries were prepared by immunoSEQ multiplex PCR; TCRdb keeps only in-frame clonotypes and omits some of them. The repertoire holds about 180,000 clones, with about 78% as singletons. The sample taken for sequencing was PBMCs. The receptors here all came from a man aged 55 to 70 in good health and CMV-seronegative. CDR3s include the opening cysteine and the closing phenylalanine or tryptophan. The D gene is left open where the match is weak. Rows give clone size only sometimes, using once, few, many, or a class for an expanded clone.

v_gene,len,d_gene,j_gene,abundance,CDR3nt,CDR3aa
TRBV5-6,19,-,TRBJ2-2,-,TGTGCCAGCAGCTTAATCCCGCTCTCAGGGGGAGGAGGCACCGGGGAGCTGTTTTTT,CASSLIPLSGGGGTGELFF
TRBV25-1,14,TRBD2,TRBJ2-1,-,TGTGCCAGCAGTGATTGGGGGGGTAGGGGTGAGCAGTTCTTC,CASSDWGGRGEQFF
TRBV2,13,TRBD1,TRBJ1-5,-,TGTGCCAGCAAGGACAGGGCGAATCAGCCCCAGAATTTT,CASKDRANQPQNF
TRBV6-1,12,-,TRBJ2-5,-,TGTGCCAGCAGTCCCGGTGGAGAGACCCAGTACTTC,CASSPGGETQYF
TRBV29-1,14,TRBD2,TRBJ2-5,-,TGCAGCGTTGGACTAGCGGGAGTAGGAGAGACCCAGTACTTC,CSVGLAGVGETQYF
TRBV28,15,TRBD1,TRBJ2-1,-,TGTGCCAGCAGTGCGGGGACAGGGGGCGCGAGTGAGCAGTTCTTC,CASSAGTGGASEQFF
TRBV2,15,-,TRBJ1-2,few,TGTGCCAGCAGTGTGGGGAGGGGAGCGCTCTATGGCTACACCTTC,CASSVGRGALYGYTF
TRBV21-1,20,-,TRBJ1-4,-,TGTGCCAGCAGCAAAGAGGAGCGGCAGGGAGGGATGGCAACTAATGAAAAACTGTTTTTT,CASSKEERQGGMATNEKLFF
TRBV6-5,12,-,TRBJ1-2,-,TGTGCCAGCAGTTCAGGGTCCTATGGCTACACCTTC,CASSSGSYGYTF
TRBV7-2,14,TRBD2,TRBJ2-3,once,TGTGCCAGAGCCCCTTGGGAGGGATCAGATACGCAGTATTTT,CARAPWEGSDTQYF
TRBV5-1,14,-,TRBJ1-1,-,TGCGCCAGCAGCTTGGATGGGGGGGGGACTGAAGCTTTCTTT,CASSLDGGGTEAFF
TRBV5-1,15,-,TRBJ2-3,-,TGCGCCAGCAGCTTGCGGGGGACTAGCACAGATACGCAGTATTTT,CASSLRGTSTDTQYF
TRBV18,15,TRBD1,TRBJ1-1,-,TGTGCCAGCTCACCATTGGGACAGGGGAACACTGAAGCTTTCTTT,CASSPLGQGNTEAFF
TRBV27,15,TRBD1,TRBJ2-7,-,TGTGCCAGCAGTAACCGTGACAGGGGACCCTACGAGCAGTACTTC,CASSNRDRGPYEQYF
TRBV7-2,12,TRBD1,TRBJ2-5,-,TGTGCCAGCAGCTCCTCCGGGACAGTTCAGTACTTC,CASSSSGTVQYF
TRBV7-9,15,-,TRBJ1-2,-,TGTGCCAGCAGCTTAGTAGGGGCCGCCTCGATGACCTACACCTTC,CASSLVGAASMTYTF
TRBV30,13,-,TRBJ2-7,-,TGTGCCTGGAGTGCCCTACTCATCTACGAGCAGTACTTC,CAWSALLIYEQYF
TRBV5-1,14,-,TRBJ1-1,-,TGCGCCAGCAGCTTACAGGGTTTTGCTGCTGAAGCTTTCTTT,CASSLQGFAAEAFF
TRBV18,19,-,TRBJ2-7,-,TGTGCCAGCTCACCACGGAGGGGGCCACAAGGAGGTTGGTCCTACGAGCAGTACTTC,CASSPRRGPQGGWSYEQYF
TRBV2,13,TRBD1,TRBJ2-7,-,TGTGCCAGCAGTGATGCAGGGGGCTGGGAGCAGTACTTC,CASSDAGGWEQYF
TRBV19,13,TRBD1,TRBJ2-7,-,TGTGCCAGTAGTACCAGACAGGGTGGCGAGCAGTACTTC,CASSTRQGGEQYF
TRBV28,14,-,TRBJ1-4,-,TGTGCCAGCAGCAGCCCGGCAGAGGGTGAAAAACTGTTTTTT,CASSSPAEGEKLFF
TRBV10-3,14,TRBD1,TRBJ1-5,-,TGTGCCATCAGTGCAGGGGGACAGGGGCAGCCCCAGCATTTT,CAISAGGQGQPQHF
TRBV21-1,16,-,TRBJ2-5,-,TGTGCCAGCAGCAGGGAGCAGAACATAATTGGGGAGACCCAGTACTTC,CASSREQNIIGETQYF
TRBV11-1,13,-,TRBJ1-1,-,TGTGCCAGCAGCTTAGCCAGGGTGACTGAAGCTTTCTTT,CASSLARVTEAFF
TRBV5-5,14,-,TRBJ2-6,-,TGTGCCAGCAGCTCCCGGTCCGGGGCCAACGTCCTGACTTTC,CASSSRSGANVLTF
TRBV6-1,16,-,TRBJ1-6,-,TGTGCCAGCAGTGAATTACAGGGATACGATAATTCACCCCTCCACTTT,CASSELQGYDNSPLHF
TRBV9,14,TRBD2,TRBJ2-1,few,TGTGCCAGCAGAAGGCTAGCGGGAGGCTATGAGCAGTTCTTC,CASRRLAGGYEQFF
TRBV7-6,13,-,TRBJ2-2,-,TGTGCCAGCAGCTTTCGAGAAGCCGGGGAGCTGTTTTTT,CASSFREAGELFF
TRBV2,15,TRBD1,TRBJ1-3,once,TGTGCCAGCAGTGAAGCGACAGGGACAGGAAACACCATATATTTT,CASSEATGTGNTIYF
TRBV19,12,-,TRBJ1-2,-,TGTGCCAGTAGCCTAGGTTTCTATGGCTACACCTTC,CASSLGFYGYTF
TRBV10-1,13,-,TRBJ2-2,-,TGCGCCAGCCGTCGAGTCGATTCCGGGGAGCTGTTTTTT,CASRRVDSGELFF
TRBV14,15,-,TRBJ1-2,-,TGTGCCAGCAGCCCTTTGGGGGCAGGGTCCTATGGCTACACCTTC,CASSPLGAGSYGYTF
TRBV19,16,TRBD1,TRBJ1-2,-,TGTGCCAGTAGTGGGGAACGGGAAGGACAGGGGTCTGGCTACACCTTC,CASSGEREGQGSGYTF
TRBV5-1,16,TRBD1,TRBJ2-7,-,TGCGCCAGCAGCTTGTCGGGACAGGCGATACCCTACGAGCAGTACTTC,CASSLSGQAIPYEQYF
TRBV7-9,12,-,TRBJ2-7,-,TGTTCCAGCAGCTTAGAGGCGGGAGAGCAGTACTTC,CSSSLEAGEQYF
TRBV29-1,13,TRBD2,TRBJ2-7,-,TGCAGCGTCACTACTAGCGGCTCCTACGAGCAGTACTTC,CSVTTSGSYEQYF
TRBV6-1,16,-,TRBJ2-5,few,TGTGCCAGCAGTGAGCAGGGTAGAGGAGATCGGGAGACCCAGTACTTC,CASSEQGRGDRETQYF
TRBV9,15,TRBD2,TRBJ2-7,-,TGTGCCAGCAGCGTAGGGAGCGGGAGAAGTTGGGAGCAGTACTTC,CASSVGSGRSWEQYF
TRBV27,15,TRBD1,TRBJ2-7,-,TGTGCCAGCAGTTTTACGACAGGGGATCGCAACGAGCAGTACTTC,CASSFTTGDRNEQYF
TRBV7-3,13,TRBD1,TRBJ2-7,-,TGTGCCAGCAGCTTTAGGGGACAGGGCCCAATTTACTTC,CASSFRGQGPIYF
TRBV7-8,15,-,TRBJ2-3,-,TGTGCCAGCAGCGCCCCCGGGGCAGGGGGGGATACGCAGTATTTT,CASSAPGAGGDTQYF
TRBV21-1,16,-,TRBJ2-2,-,TGTGCCAGCAGCAAAGGGAACAGAGCGAACACCGGGGAGCTGTTTTTT,CASSKGNRANTGELFF
TRBV7-9,19,TRBD2,TRBJ2-7,-,TGTGCCAGCAGCTTCACCGGGACTAGCGGGAGATACAGGTCCTACGAGCAGTACTTC,CASSFTGTSGRYRSYEQYF
TRBV7-9,15,-,TRBJ1-1,-,TGTGCCAGCAGCTTACGTGCGGGATTGAACACTGAAGCTTTCTTT,CASSLRAGLNTEAFF
TRBV15,15,TRBD1,TRBJ2-7,-,TGTGCCACCAGCAGAGGACAGGGGGCATCCTACGAGCAGTACTTC,CATSRGQGASYEQYF
TRBV29-1,12,-,TRBJ1-2,-,TGCAGCGTTGAAGAGGTAGCCTATGGCTACACCTTC,CSVEEVAYGYTF
TRBV27,12,-,TRBJ2-3,-,TGTGCCAGCGGTCGACTGGCGGATACGCAGTATTTT,CASGRLADTQYF
TRBV27,15,-,TRBJ2-1,-,TGTGCCAGCAGCGTACAGGGTAGCTCCTACAATGAGCAGCTCTTC,CASSVQGSSYNEQLF
TRBV6-5,15,TRBD2,TRBJ2-3,-,TGTGCCAGCAGTCGTATAGCGGGGGCGACAGATACGCAGTATTTT,CASSRIAGATDTQYF
TRBV9,14,-,TRBJ2-7,once,TGTGCCAGCAGCGTGCAAGAGGGTTACCACGAGCAGTACTTC,CASSVQEGYHEQYF
TRBV7-9,16,TRBD2,TRBJ2-1,once,TGTGCCAGCAGCTTATACCTAGCGGGAGTCTCCAATGAGCAGTTCTTC,CASSLYLAGVSNEQFF
TRBV7-9,15,TRBD2,TRBJ2-7,-,TGTGCCAGCAGCTTAACGACTAGCGATGGGGTCGAGCAGTACTTC,CASSLTTSDGVEQYF
TRBV13,15,-,TRBJ1-1,many,TGTGCCAGCAGCCCACGACAGGTAGGGAACACTGAAGCTTTCTTT,CASSPRQVGNTEAFF
TRBV28,14,-,TRBJ1-5,once,TGTGCCAGCAGTTTAAGGCAGGGGCATCAGCCCCAGCATTTT,CASSLRQGHQPQHF
TRBV18,14,-,TRBJ2-7,-,TGTGCCAGCTCACCATGGTCAGATTCCTACGAGCAGTACTTC,CASSPWSDSYEQYF
TRBV6-1,14,TRBD1,TRBJ2-7,-,TGTGCCAGCACCGTAAGACAGGGACCGTACGAGCAGTACTTC,CASTVRQGPYEQYF